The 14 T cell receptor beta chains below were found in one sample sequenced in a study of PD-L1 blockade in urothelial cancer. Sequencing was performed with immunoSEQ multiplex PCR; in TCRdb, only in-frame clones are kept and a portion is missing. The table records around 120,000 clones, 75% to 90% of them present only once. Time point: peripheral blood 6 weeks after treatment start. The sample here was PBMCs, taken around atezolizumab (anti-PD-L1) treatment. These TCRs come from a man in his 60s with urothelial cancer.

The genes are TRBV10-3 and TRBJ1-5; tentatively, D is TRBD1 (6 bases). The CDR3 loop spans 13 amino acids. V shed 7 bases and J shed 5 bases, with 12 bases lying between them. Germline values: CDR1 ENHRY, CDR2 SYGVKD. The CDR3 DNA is TGTGCCATCATGGCAGGGGACGATCAGCCCCAGCATTTT. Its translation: CAIMAGDDQPQHF.

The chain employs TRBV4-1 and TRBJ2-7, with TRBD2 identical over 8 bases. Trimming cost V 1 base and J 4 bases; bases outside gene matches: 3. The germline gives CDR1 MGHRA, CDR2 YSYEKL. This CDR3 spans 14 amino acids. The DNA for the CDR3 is TGCGCCAGCAGCCAAGTAGCGGGGCTGTACGAGCAGTACTTC. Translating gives CASSQVAGLYEQYF.

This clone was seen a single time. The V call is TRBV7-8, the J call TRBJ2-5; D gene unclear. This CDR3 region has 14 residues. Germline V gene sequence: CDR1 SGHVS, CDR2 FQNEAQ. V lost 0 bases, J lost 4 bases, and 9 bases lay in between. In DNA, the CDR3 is TGTGCCAGCAGCTTAGCGTGGGCAGTAGAGACCCAGTACTTC. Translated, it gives CASSLAWAVETQYF.

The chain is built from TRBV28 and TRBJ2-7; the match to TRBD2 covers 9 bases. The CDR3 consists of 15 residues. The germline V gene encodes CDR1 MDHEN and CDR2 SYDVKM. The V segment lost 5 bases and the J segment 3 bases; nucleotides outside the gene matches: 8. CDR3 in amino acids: CASSQPGTSIYEQYF. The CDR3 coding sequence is TGTGCCAGCAGTCAACCCGGGACTAGCATCTACGAGCAGTACTTC.

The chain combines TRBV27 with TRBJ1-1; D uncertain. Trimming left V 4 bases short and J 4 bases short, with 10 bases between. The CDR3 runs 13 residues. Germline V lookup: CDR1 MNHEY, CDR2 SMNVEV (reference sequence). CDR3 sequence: CASSSGGVTEAFF. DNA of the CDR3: TGTGCCAGCAGTTCGGGCGGGGTCACTGAAGCTTTCTTT.

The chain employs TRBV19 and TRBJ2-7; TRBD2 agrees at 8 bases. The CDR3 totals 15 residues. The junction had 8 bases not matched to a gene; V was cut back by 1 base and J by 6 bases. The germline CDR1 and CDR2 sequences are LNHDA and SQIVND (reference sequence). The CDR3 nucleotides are TGTGCCAGTAGTATAGCGGGAGGGCACAGTGGCGAGCAGTACTTC. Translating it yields CASSIAGGHSGEQYF.

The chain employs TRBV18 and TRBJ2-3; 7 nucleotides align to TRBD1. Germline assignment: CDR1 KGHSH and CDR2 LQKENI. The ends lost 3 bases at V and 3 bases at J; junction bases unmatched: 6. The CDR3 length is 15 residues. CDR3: CASSPTTGWTDTQYF. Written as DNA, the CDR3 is TGTGCCAGCTCACCCACGACAGGGTGGACAGATACGCAGTATTTT.

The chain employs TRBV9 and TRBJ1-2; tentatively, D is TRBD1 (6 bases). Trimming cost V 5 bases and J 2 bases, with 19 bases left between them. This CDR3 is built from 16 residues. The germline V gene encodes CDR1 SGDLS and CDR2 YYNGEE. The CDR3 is CASSSPDRTFNYGYTF. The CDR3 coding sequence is TGTGCCAGCAGTTCCCCCGACAGGACCTTCAACTATGGCTACACCTTC.

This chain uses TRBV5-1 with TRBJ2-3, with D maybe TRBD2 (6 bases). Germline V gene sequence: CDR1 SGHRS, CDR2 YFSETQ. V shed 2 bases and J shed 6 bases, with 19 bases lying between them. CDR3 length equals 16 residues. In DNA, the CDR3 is TGCGCCAGCAGCTTAACGGCTGGGAGGTCTGGCGATACGCAGTATTTT. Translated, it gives CASSLTAGRSGDTQYF.

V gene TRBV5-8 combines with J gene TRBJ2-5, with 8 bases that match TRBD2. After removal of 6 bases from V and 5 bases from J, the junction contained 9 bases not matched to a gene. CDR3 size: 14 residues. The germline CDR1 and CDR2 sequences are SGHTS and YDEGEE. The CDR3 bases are TGTGCCAGCACCTCGGGAGGGACGCGGGAGACCCAGTACTTC. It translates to CASTSGGTRETQYF.

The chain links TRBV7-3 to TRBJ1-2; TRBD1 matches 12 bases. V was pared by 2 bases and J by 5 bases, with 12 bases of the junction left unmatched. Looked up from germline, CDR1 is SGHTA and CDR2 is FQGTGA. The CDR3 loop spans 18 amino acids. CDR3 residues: CASSLGSGTGGAGYGYTF. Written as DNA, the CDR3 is TGTGCCAGCAGCTTAGGCTCCGGGACAGGGGGCGCCGGGTATGGCTACACCTTC.

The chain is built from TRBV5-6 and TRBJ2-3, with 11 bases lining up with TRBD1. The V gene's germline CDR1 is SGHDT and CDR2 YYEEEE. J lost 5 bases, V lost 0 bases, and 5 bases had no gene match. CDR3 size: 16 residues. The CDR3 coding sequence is TGTGCCAGCAGCTTGGTGGGACAGGGGGTTCAAGATACGCAGTATTTT. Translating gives CASSLVGQGVQDTQYF.

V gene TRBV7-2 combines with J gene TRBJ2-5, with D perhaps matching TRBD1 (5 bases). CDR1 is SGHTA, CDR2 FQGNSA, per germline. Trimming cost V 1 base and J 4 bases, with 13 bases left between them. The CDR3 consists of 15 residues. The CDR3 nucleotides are TGTGCCAGCAGCTTAGTAGTGGCAGGGCCAGAGACCCAGTACTTC. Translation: CASSLVVAGPETQYF.

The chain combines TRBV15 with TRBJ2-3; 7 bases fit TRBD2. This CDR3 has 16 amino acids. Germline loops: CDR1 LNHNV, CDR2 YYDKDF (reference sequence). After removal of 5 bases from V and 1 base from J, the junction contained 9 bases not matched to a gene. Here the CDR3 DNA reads TGTGCCACCAGCGCCTCTAGCGGCACACGCACAGATACGCAGTATTTT. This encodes CATSASSGTRTDTQYF.